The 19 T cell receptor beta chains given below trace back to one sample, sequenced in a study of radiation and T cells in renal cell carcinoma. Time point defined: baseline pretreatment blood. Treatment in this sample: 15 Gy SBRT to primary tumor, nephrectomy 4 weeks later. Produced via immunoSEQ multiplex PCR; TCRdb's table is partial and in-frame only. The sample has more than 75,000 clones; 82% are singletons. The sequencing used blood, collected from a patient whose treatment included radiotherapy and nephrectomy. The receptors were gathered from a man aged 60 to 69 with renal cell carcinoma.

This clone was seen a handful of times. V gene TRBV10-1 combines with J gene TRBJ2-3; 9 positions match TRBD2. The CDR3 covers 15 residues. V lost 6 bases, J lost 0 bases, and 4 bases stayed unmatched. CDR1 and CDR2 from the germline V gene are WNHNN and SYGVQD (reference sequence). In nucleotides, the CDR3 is TGCGCCAGCAGCGCTAGCGGGATGAGCACAGATACGCAGTATTTT. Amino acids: CASSASGMSTDTQYF.

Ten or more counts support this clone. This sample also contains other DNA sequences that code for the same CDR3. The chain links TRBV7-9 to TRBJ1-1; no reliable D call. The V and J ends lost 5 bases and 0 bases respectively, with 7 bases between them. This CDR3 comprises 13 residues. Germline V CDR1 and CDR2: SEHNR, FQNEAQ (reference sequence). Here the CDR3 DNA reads TGTGCCAGCAGCCCCTCAATGAACACTGAAGCTTTCTTT. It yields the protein CASSPSMNTEAFF.

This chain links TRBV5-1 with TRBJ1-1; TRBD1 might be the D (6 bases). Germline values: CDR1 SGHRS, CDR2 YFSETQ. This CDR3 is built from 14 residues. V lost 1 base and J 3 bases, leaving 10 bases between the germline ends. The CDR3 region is CASSLNQGYTEAFF. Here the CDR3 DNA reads TGCGCCAGCAGCTTGAACCAGGGGTACACTGAAGCTTTCTTT. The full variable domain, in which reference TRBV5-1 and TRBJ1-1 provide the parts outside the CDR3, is KAGVTQTPRYLIKTRGQQVTLSCSPISGHRSVSWYQQTPGQGLQFLFEYFSETQRNKGNFPGRFSGRQFSNSRSEMNVSTLELGDSALYLCASSLNQGYTEAFFGQGTRLTVV.

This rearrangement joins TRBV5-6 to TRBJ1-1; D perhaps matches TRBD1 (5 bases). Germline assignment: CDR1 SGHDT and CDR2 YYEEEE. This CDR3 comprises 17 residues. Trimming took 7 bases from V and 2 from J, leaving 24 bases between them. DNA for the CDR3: TGTGCCAGCTGCCCCAATTCGGGGGGACGGCCAAACACTGAAGCTTTCTTT. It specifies CASCPNSGGRPNTEAFF. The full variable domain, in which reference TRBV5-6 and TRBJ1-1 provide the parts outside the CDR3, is DAGVTQSPTHLIKTRGQQVTLRCSPKSGHDTVSWYQQALGQGPQFIFQYYEEEERQRGNFPDRFSGHQFPNYSSELNVNALLLGDSALYLCASCPNSGGRPNTEAFFGQGTRLTVV.

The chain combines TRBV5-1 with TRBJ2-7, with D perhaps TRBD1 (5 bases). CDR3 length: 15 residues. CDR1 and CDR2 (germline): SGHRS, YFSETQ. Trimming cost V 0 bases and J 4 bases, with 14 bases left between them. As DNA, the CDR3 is TGCGCCAGCAGCTTGGGAGGCAGGGTCGGGTACGAGCAGTACTTC. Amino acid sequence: CASSLGGRVGYEQYF.

CDR3 bases: TGCGCCAGCAGCCCCCGAACCGGGACACGAGGAGCTTTGGATACGCAGTATTTT. Translated, it gives CASSPRTGTRGALDTQYF. V and J are TRBV4-1 and TRBJ2-3; possibly TRBD1 for D (6 bases). The CDR3 consists of 18 residues. V gave up 4 bases and J gave up 6 bases, with 26 bases separating them. From germline, CDR1 is MGHRA and CDR2 YSYEKL.

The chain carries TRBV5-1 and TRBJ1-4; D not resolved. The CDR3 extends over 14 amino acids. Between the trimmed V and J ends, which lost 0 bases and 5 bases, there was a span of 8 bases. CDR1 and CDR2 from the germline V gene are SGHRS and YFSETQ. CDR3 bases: TGCGCCAGCAGCTTGGAGGGAACGAATGAAAAACTGTTTTTT. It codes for CASSLEGTNEKLFF.

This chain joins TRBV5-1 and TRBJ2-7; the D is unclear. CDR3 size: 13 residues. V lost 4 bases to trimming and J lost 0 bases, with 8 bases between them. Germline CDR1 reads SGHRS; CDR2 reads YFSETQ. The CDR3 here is CASSPRSSYEQYF. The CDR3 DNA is TGCGCCAGCAGCCCCCGGAGCTCCTACGAGCAGTACTTC.

The CDR3: CASRVGQGFGELFF. For the CDR3, the DNA is TGTGCCAGCAGAGTGGGACAGGGATTCGGGGAGCTGTTTTTT. V is TRBV2 and J is TRBJ2-2; 9 bases align to TRBD1. Germline V gene data show CDR1 as SNHLY and CDR2 as FYNNEI. Trimming cost V 6 bases and J 7 bases; bases outside gene matches: 6. This CDR3 has 14 amino acids.

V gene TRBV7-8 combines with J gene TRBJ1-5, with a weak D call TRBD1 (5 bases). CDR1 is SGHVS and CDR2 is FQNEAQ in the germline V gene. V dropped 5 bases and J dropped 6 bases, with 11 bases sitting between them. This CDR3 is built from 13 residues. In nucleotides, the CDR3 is TGTGCCAGCAGCCCCTCGACAGTTCAGCCCCAGCATTTT. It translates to CASSPSTVQPQHF. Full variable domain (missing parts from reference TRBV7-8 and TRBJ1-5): GAGVSQSPRYKVAKRGQDVALRCDPISGHVSLFWYQQALGQGPEFLTYFQNEAQLDKSGLPSDRFFAERPEGSVSTLKIQRTQQEDSAVYLCASSPSTVQPQHFGDGTRLSIL.

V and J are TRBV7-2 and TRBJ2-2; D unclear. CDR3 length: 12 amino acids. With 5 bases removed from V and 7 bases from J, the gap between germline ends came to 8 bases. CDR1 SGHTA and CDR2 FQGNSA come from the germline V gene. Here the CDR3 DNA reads TGTGCCAGCAGCCCGACGTACGGGGAGCTGTTTTTT. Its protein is CASSPTYGELFF.

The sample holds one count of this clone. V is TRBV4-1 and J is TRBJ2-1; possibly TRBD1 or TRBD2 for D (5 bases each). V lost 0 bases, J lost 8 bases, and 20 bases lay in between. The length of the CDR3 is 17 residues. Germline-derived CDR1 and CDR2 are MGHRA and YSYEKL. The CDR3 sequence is CASSQESILLRGHEQFF. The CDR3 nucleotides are TGCGCCAGCAGCCAAGAGTCCATCCTTTTGAGGGGCCATGAGCAGTTCTTC.

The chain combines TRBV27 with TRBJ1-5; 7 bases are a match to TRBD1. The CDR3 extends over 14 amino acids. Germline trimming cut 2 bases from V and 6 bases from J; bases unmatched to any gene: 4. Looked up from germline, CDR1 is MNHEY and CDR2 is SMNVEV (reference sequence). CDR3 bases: TGTGCCAGCAGTTTAGTGCAGGGGGGTCAGCCCCAGCATTTT. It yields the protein CASSLVQGGQPQHF.

The chain's CDR3 is CASSPWTENTGELFF. The CDR3, as DNA: TGTGCCAGCTCACCGTGGACAGAGAACACCGGGGAGCTGTTTTTT. V gene TRBV18 combines with J gene TRBJ2-2, with D tentatively TRBD1 (6 bases). From germline, CDR1 is KGHSH and CDR2 LQKENI. V gave up 3 bases and J gave up 1 base, with 9 bases separating them. This CDR3 is 15 amino acids long.

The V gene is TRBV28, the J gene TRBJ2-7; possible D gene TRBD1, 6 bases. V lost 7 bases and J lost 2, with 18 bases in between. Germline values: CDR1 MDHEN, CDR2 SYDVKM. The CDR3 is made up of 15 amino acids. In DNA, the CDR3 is TGTGCCAGCATCGACCGAACAGGGAATACCTACGAGCAGTACTTC. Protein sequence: CASIDRTGNTYEQYF.

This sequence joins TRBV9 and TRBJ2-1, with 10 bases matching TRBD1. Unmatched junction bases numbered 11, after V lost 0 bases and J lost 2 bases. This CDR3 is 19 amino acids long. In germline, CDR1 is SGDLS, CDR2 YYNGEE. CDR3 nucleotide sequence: TGTGCCAGCAGCGTAGAGGATGGGAAGACAGGGGGCGCCTACAATGAGCAGTTCTTC. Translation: CASSVEDGKTGGAYNEQFF. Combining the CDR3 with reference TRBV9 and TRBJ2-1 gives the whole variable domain DSGVTQTPKHLITATGQRVTLRCSPRSGDLSVYWYQQSLDQGLQFLIQYYNGEERAKGNILERFSAQQFPDLHSELNLSSLELGDSALYFCASSVEDGKTGGAYNEQFFGPGTRLTVL.

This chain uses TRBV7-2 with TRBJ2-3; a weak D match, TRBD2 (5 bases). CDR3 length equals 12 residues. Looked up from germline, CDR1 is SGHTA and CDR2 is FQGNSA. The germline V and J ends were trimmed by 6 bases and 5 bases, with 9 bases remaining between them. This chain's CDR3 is CASREGRDTQYF. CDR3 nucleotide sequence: TGTGCCAGCAGAGAAGGGAGAGATACGCAGTATTTT.

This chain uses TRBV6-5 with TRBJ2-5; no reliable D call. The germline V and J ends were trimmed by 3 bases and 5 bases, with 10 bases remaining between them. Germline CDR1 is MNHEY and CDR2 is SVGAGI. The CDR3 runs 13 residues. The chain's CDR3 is CASSYTGRETQYF. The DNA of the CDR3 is TGTGCCAGCAGTTATACGGGTAGGGAGACCCAGTACTTC.

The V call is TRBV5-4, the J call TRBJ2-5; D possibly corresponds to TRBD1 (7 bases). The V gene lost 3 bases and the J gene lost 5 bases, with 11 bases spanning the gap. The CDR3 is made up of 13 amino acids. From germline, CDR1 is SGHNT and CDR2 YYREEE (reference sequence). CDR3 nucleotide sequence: TGTGCCAGCAGCTGGGGGGACAGTGAGACCCAGTACTTC. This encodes CASSWGDSETQYF.